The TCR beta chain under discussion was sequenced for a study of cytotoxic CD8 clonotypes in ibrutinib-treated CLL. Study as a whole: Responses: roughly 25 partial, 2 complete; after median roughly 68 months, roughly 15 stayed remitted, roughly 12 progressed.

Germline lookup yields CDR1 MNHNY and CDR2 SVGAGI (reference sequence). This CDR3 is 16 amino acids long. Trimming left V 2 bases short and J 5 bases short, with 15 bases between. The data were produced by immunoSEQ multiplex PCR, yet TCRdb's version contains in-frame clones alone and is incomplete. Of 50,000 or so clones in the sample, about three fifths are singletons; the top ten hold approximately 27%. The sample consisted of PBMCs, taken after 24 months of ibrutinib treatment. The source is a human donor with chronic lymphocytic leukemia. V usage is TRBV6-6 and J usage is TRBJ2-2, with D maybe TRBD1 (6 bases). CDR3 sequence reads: CASSYRVGALTGELFF. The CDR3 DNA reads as TGTGCCAGCAGTTACAGGGTGGGGGCGTTAACCGGGGAGCTGTTTTTT.